Listed below are T cell receptor beta chains from one sample, sequenced in a study of T cells in Graves' hyperthyroidism and ophthalmopathy. Each CDR3 protein gets one entry after TCRdb re-called the multiplex PCR reads with MiXCR. The repertoire holds 300,000 to 450,000 distinct CDR3 sequences, with more than 12% as singletons. Source material: blood. The source of these receptors is a woman aged 25-40 years with Graves' hyperthyroidism. Each CDR3 is given with its conserved first and last residue. The order of the fields is V gene, clone size, D gene, J gene, CDR3 protein, CDR3 DNA. D genes are given only for firm matches. The size field is filled for only some rows; it gives once, few, many or a size class.

TRBV19	few	TRBD2	TRBJ2-1	CASSQTGGTGNEQFF	TGTGCCAGTAGCCAGACGGGAGGTACAGGCAATGAGCAGTTCTTC
TRBV3-1	many	TRBD2	TRBJ2-3	CASSQEEGLAGVGGTDTQYF	TGTGCCAGCAGCCAAGAAGAGGGACTAGCGGGAGTAGGAGGAACAGATACGCAGTATTTT
TRBV5-1	many	TRBD2	TRBJ2-7	CASSSGTSGRGKPWEQYF	TGCGCCAGCAGCTCCGGGACTAGCGGGAGGGGTAAGCCCTGGGAGCAGTACTTC
TRBV5-1	-	-	TRBJ1-1	CASMRGENTEAFF	TGCGCCAGCATGAGGGGTGAGAACACTGAAGCTTTCTTT
TRBV6-4	-	-	TRBJ2-7	CASSAWTPGYEQYF	TGTGCCAGCAGTGCGTGGACGCCAGGCTACGAGCAGTACTTC
TRBV4-2	many	TRBD2	TRBJ2-3	CASSQTIAGGTDTQYF	TGTGCCAGCAGCCAAACGATAGCGGGAGGGACAGATACGCAGTATTTT
TRBV10-3	many	TRBD2	TRBJ2-3	CAISESYASGSFADTQYF	TGTGCCATCAGTGAGTCGTATGCTAGCGGATCCTTCGCAGATACGCAGTATTTT
TRBV20-1	few	-	TRBJ2-1	CSLPAGTRNEQFF	TGCAGCCTACCAGCTGGTACAAGGAATGAGCAGTTCTTC
TRBV19	-	-	TRBJ2-1	CASSIGGVNEQFF	TGTGCCAGTAGTATAGGGGGAGTCAATGAGCAGTTCTTC
TRBV20-1	many	-	TRBJ2-3	CSASPRGNTDTQYF	TGCAGTGCTAGCCCCAGGGGAAACACAGATACGCAGTATTTT
TRBV9	-	-	TRBJ2-1	CASSVEVRYNEQFF	TGTGCCAGCAGCGTAGAGGTTCGCTACAATGAGCAGTTCTTC
TRBV12-3/TRBV12-4	many	-	TRBJ1-5	CASSSRVNNQPQHF	TGTGCCAGCAGTTCCCGGGTCAACAATCAGCCCCAGCATTTT
TRBV7-3	few	TRBD1	TRBJ1-3	CASSLRGQGGNTIYF	TGTGCCAGCAGCTTAAGGGGACAGGGAGGAAACACCATATATTTT
TRBV3-1	-	TRBD1	TRBJ1-5	CASSQDPPADRAHSNQPQHF	TGTGCCAGCAGCCAAGATCCCCCAGCGGACAGGGCCCATAGCAATCAGCCCCAGCATTTT
TRBV10-2	-	-	TRBJ2-5	CASQDPGPGETQYF	TGCGCCAGCCAGGACCCGGGGCCCGGAGAGACCCAGTACTTC
TRBV18	many	-	TRBJ2-7	CASSPTDTYEQYF	TGTGCCAGCTCGCCGACAGATACCTACGAGCAGTACTTC
TRBV20-1	-	-	TRBJ1-5	CSAGDQSNQPQHF	TGCAGTGCTGGAGATCAGAGCAATCAGCCCCAGCATTTT
TRBV6-6	many	TRBD2	TRBJ2-5	CASSYGGLAQETQYF	TGTGCCAGCAGTTACGGCGGACTAGCGCAAGAGACCCAGTACTTC
TRBV7-2	-	-	TRBJ2-7	CASAPRGKYEQYF	TGTGCCAGCGCCCCCCGGGGGAAGTACGAGCAGTACTTC
TRBV6-1	many	-	TRBJ2-7	CASSYRGENYEQYF	TGTGCCAGCAGTTATCGGGGAGAGAACTACGAGCAGTACTTC
TRBV2	many	TRBD1	TRBJ2-1	CASSGQGKLSTNQQFF	TGTGCCAGCAGTGGACAGGGGAAGTTGTCTACCAATCAGCAGTTCTTC
TRBV3-1	-	-	TRBJ2-4	CASSQGYRKNIQYF	TGTGCCAGCAGCCAAGGTTACAGAAAAAACATTCAGTACTTC
TRBV28	many	-	TRBJ2-5	CASSSPSRETQYF	TGTGCCAGCAGTTCCCCCTCCAGAGAGACCCAGTACTTC
TRBV11-2	-	TRBD1	TRBJ1-2	CASSPGTGHGYTF	TGTGCCAGCAGCCCCGGGACAGGTCATGGCTACACCTTC
TRBV28	many	-	TRBJ2-7	CASRSNPYEQYF	TGTGCCAGCAGGTCGAATCCCTACGAGCAGTACTTC
TRBV6-1	many	TRBD2	TRBJ2-1	CASSEVLAGGLNEQFF	TGTGCCAGCAGTGAGGTTCTAGCGGGAGGGCTTAATGAGCAGTTCTTC
TRBV7-2	-	-	TRBJ1-1	CASSFGADTEAFF	TGTGCCAGCAGCTTCGGCGCGGACACTGAAGCTTTCTTT
TRBV19	few	-	TRBJ1-5	CASSMEPRLYQPQHF	TGTGCCAGTAGTATGGAGCCCAGACTGTATCAGCCCCAGCATTTT
TRBV3-1	many	-	TRBJ1-6	CASSQVINSPLHF	TGTGCCAGCAGCCAAGTTATAAATTCACCCCTCCACTTT
TRBV5-1	-	-	TRBJ2-7	CASSLTTAAYEQYF	TGCGCCAGCAGCTTGACAACGGCTGCCTACGAGCAGTACTTC
TRBV20-1	many	TRBD2	TRBJ2-3	CSAGGGLGTDTQYF	TGCAGTGCTGGGGGGGGACTAGGAACAGATACGCAGTATTTT
TRBV27	many	-	TRBJ1-5	CASTPGPVPNQPQHF	TGTGCCAGCACCCCTGGGCCAGTCCCCAATCAGCCCCAGCATTTT
TRBV28	many	TRBD2	TRBJ2-4	CASSGIGTSGYKNIQYF	TGTGCCAGCAGTGGTATTGGGACTAGCGGATACAAAAACATTCAGTACTTC
TRBV5-1	-	-	TRBJ1-6	CASSLEATGNSPLHF	TGCGCCAGCAGCTTGGAAGCGACGGGTAATTCACCCCTCCACTTT
TRBV30	many	-	TRBJ2-7	CAWTLPGEQYF	TGTGCCTGGACCTTACCGGGGGAGCAGTACTTC
TRBV11-2	many	-	TRBJ1-2	CASGPGGPSYGYTF	TGTGCCAGCGGGCCGGGGGGCCCTTCCTATGGCTACACCTTC
TRBV3-1	many	-	TRBJ2-2	CASSQDRRLAIDTGELFF	TGTGCCAGCAGCCAAGATCGTCGGCTAGCGATAGACACCGGGGAGCTGTTTTTT
TRBV6-5	many	-	TRBJ2-7	CASSWTAKGTYEQYF	TGTGCCAGCAGTTGGACGGCCAAGGGAACCTACGAGCAGTACTTC
TRBV7-9	few	-	TRBJ2-4	CASSPLSGRLDIQYF	TGTGCCAGCAGCCCCCTATCGGGGAGGTTGGACATTCAGTACTTC
TRBV29-1	-	-	TRBJ2-7	CSVEGESYEQYF	TGCAGCGTTGAGGGGGAATCCTACGAGCAGTACTTC
TRBV28	few	-	TRBJ2-2	CASRILTVTGELFF	TGTGCCAGCAGAATCCTGACTGTCACCGGGGAGCTGTTTTTT
TRBV7-9	many	-	TRBJ2-3	CASSLWQLNTDTQYF	TGTGCCAGCAGCTTATGGCAGCTCAACACAGATACGCAGTATTTT
TRBV15	-	-	TRBJ2-3	CATSRGLGNTDTQYF	TGTGCCACCAGCAGAGGGCTAGGGAACACAGATACGCAGTATTTT
TRBV30	-	TRBD1	TRBJ1-6	CARSVGTEPLHF	TGTGCCAGGAGTGTAGGGACAGAACCCCTCCACTTT
TRBV7-9	few	TRBD1	TRBJ1-2	CASSFGQGGGYTF	TGTGCCAGCAGCTTCGGACAGGGCGGAGGCTACACCTTC
TRBV15	many	TRBD1	TRBJ2-1	CATSSPGGRANEQFF	TGTGCCACCAGCAGTCCAGGGGGAAGGGCCAATGAGCAGTTCTTC
TRBV6-1	-	-	TRBJ2-1	CASRKRTSSYNEQFF	TGTGCCAGCAGGAAAAGGACGAGCTCCTACAATGAGCAGTTCTTC
TRBV5-1	-	-	TRBJ2-2	CASTKELNTGELFF	TGCGCCAGCACCAAAGAACTAAACACCGGGGAGCTGTTTTTT
TRBV29-1	few	-	TRBJ2-6	CSARGLEDSGANVLTF	TGCAGCGCACGTGGCCTCGAGGACTCTGGGGCCAACGTCCTGACTTTC
TRBV28	few	-	TRBJ2-2	CASSSSGTPNEELFF	TGTGCCAGCAGTTCGTCCGGGACACCGAATGAAGAGCTGTTTTTT
TRBV6-4	few	-	TRBJ1-5	CASSPTESQPQHF	TGTGCCAGCAGTCCGACAGAGTCCCAGCCCCAGCATTTT
TRBV28	many	-	TRBJ1-4	CASSLIGHEKLFF	TGTGCCAGCAGTTTGATAGGACATGAAAAACTGTTTTTT